Following are 24 T cell receptor beta chains from one sample sequenced in a study of blood T cell repertoires in COVID-19. Here immunoSEQ multiplex PCR was the method, and the copy in TCRdb shows in-frame clones only, minus some. The table includes some 96,000 clones, 70% to 90% detected once. The specimen was peripheral blood. The source of these receptors is a man older than 75 with acute or convalescent COVID-19.

The chain carries TRBV24-1 and TRBJ2-7, with no clear D. The CDR3 has 11 residues. Trimming took 4 bases from V and 3 from J, leaving 3 bases between them. Germline CDR1 reads KGHDR; CDR2 reads SFDVKD. In DNA form, the CDR3 reads TGTGCCACCAGTGACCACTACGAGCAGTACTTC. Protein product: CATSDHYEQYF.

The chain uses TRBV6-6 and TRBJ2-6, with a possible D match to TRBD1 (5 bases). V dropped 7 bases and J dropped 0 bases, with 13 bases sitting between them. Germline V gives CDR1 MNHNY, CDR2 SVGAGI (reference sequence). CDR3 length: 16 amino acids. The CDR3 here is CASTPQGRSGANVLTF. CDR3 coding DNA: TGTGCCAGCACCCCGCAGGGTCGCTCTGGGGCCAACGTCCTGACTTTC.

The V gene is TRBV19, the J gene TRBJ1-2, with 7 bases lining up with TRBD1. The CDR3 consists of 16 residues. The germline gives CDR1 LNHDA, CDR2 SQIVND (reference sequence). The ends lost 5 bases at V and 4 bases at J; junction bases unmatched: 13. In nucleotides, the CDR3 is TGTGCCAGTAGTCAGGCACCCGGGACAGCGAGCTATGGCTACACCTTC. Translated, it gives CASSQAPGTASYGYTF.

This rearrangement joins TRBV19 to TRBJ1-2, with 9 positions matching TRBD1. After removal of 6 bases from V and 4 bases from J, the junction contained 6 bases not matched to a gene. Germline values: CDR1 LNHDA, CDR2 SQIVND (reference sequence). This CDR3 comprises 14 residues. The CDR3 here is CASSKPGQGYGYTF. CDR3 DNA sequence: TGTGCCAGTAGCAAACCGGGACAGGGCTATGGCTACACCTTC. Combining the CDR3 with reference TRBV19 and TRBJ1-2 gives the whole variable domain DGGITQSPKYLFRKEGQNVTLSCEQNLNHDAMYWYRQDPGQGLRLIYYSQIVNDFQKGDIAEGYSVSREKKESFPLTVTSAQKNPTAFYLCASSKPGQGYGYTFGSGTRLTVV.

The table lists this clone with a count of one. The chain links TRBV6-6 to TRBJ1-3; 7 bases map to TRBD1. Looked up from germline, CDR1 is MNHNY and CDR2 is SVGAGI (reference sequence). This CDR3 has 15 amino acids. The V gene end was trimmed by 4 bases and the J gene end by 2 bases; junction bases not matched to a gene: 5. CDR3 amino acids: CASSLTGVPGNTIYF. The CDR3 DNA reads as TGTGCCAGCAGTTTAACAGGGGTACCTGGAAACACCATATATTTT.

This chain links TRBV15 with TRBJ1-4; D is uncertain. Trimming took off 1 base at V and 6 bases at J, with 15 bases between the two ends. Per germline, CDR1 LNHNV and CDR2 YYDKDF (reference sequence). The CDR3 runs to 16 residues. CDR3 DNA sequence: TGTGCCACCAGCAGAGCCCCGCCTTGGAGGGATGAAAAACTGTTTTTT. It yields the protein CATSRAPPWRDEKLFF.

CDR3 in amino acids: CASSLLAYNSPLHF. CDR3 nucleotides: TGTGCCAGCAGCTTACTTGCCTATAATTCACCCCTCCACTTT. The chain has TRBV5-5 and TRBJ1-6; D uncertain. Germline V gene data show CDR1 as SGHKS and CDR2 as YYEKEE (reference sequence). The CDR3 covers 14 residues. V shed 2 bases and J shed 2 bases, with 5 bases lying between them.

The chain links TRBV30 to TRBJ1-5; the D gene is possibly TRBD1 (5 bases). The CDR3 loop spans 13 amino acids. Trimming removed 0 bases from V and 4 bases from J, with 7 bases in between. Germline V gene sequence: CDR1 GTSNPN, CDR2 SVGIG (reference sequence). As DNA, the CDR3 is TGTGCCTGGAGTGTGCAGGGTAATCAGCCCCAGCATTTT. Its protein product is CAWSVQGNQPQHF.

The chain combines TRBV5-4 with TRBJ2-2; D perhaps matches TRBD2 (6 bases). CDR1 is SGHNT and CDR2 is YYREEE in the germline V gene (reference sequence). The CDR3 is made up of 13 amino acids. Trimming took off 4 bases at V and 7 bases at J, with 11 bases between the two ends. The CDR3 bases are TGTGCCAGCAGCACAACGCGGGGCGGGGAGCTGTTTTTT. This encodes CASSTTRGGELFF. Based on the CDR3 plus reference TRBV5-4 and TRBJ2-2, the full variable domain is ETGVTQSPTHLIKTRGQQVTLRCSSQSGHNTVSWYQQALGQGPQFIFQYYREEENGRGNFPPRFSGLQFPNYSSELNVNALELDDSALYLCASSTTRGGELFFGEGSRLTVL.

This clone occurred once. This chain uses TRBV5-6 with TRBJ2-2, with TRBD1 identical over 8 bases. The CDR3 is made up of 16 amino acids. The germline V gene encodes CDR1 SGHDT and CDR2 YYEEEE. V lost 3 bases and J lost 4; bases outside the gene matches: 8. CDR3 in amino acids: CASSSRQGRSTGELFF. In nucleotides, the CDR3 is TGTGCCAGCAGCTCCCGACAGGGGAGGAGCACCGGGGAGCTGTTTTTT.

This rearrangement joins TRBV28 to TRBJ2-6; no definite D call. Germline CDR1 reads MDHEN; CDR2 reads SYDVKM. The CDR3 loop spans 15 amino acids. Trimming removed 6 bases at V and 0 bases at J, with 9 bases between. The CDR3 region has the DNA TGTGCCAGCAGCCTTAGGAGCTCTGGGGCCAACGTCCTGACTTTC. It is translated as CASSLRSSGANVLTF.

The gene calls are TRBV10-3 and TRBJ1-1; D is unclear. CDR1 ENHRY and CDR2 SYGVKD come from the germline V gene. V shed 6 bases and J shed 2 bases, with 4 bases lying between them. This CDR3 spans 11 amino acids. The CDR3 DNA sequence: TGTGCCATCAGGTCAAACACTGAAGCTTTCTTT. Translated, it gives CAIRSNTEAFF.

This clone came up a few times. V gene TRBV19 combines with J gene TRBJ1-5; tentatively, D is TRBD1 (5 bases). Germline V gives CDR1 LNHDA, CDR2 SQIVND (reference sequence). V was clipped by 7 bases and J by 0 bases, with 16 bases between them. This CDR3 has 16 amino acids. CDR3 sequence reads: CASTTVGGYSNQPQHF. CDR3 bases: TGTGCCAGTACCACCGTTGGGGGGTATAGCAATCAGCCCCAGCATTTT. The complete variable domain, with remaining parts taken from reference TRBV19 and TRBJ1-5, reads DGGITQSPKYLFRKEGQNVTLSCEQNLNHDAMYWYRQDPGQGLRLIYYSQIVNDFQKGDIAEGYSVSREKKESFPLTVTSAQKNPTAFYLCASTTVGGYSNQPQHFGDGTRLSIL.

This chain uses TRBV2 with TRBJ2-2, with 7 bases matching TRBD1. The trim removed 7 bases at V and 0 bases at J, leaving 5 bases unmatched. Germline values: CDR1 SNHLY, CDR2 FYNNEI. This CDR3 contains 15 residues. CDR3 in amino acids: CASKWGQSNTGELFF. The CDR3, as DNA: TGTGCCAGCAAGTGGGGACAGTCGAACACCGGGGAGCTGTTTTTT.

This chain uses TRBV4-3 with TRBJ1-5, with 8 bases lining up with TRBD1. The CDR3 is 16 amino acids. Looked up from germline, CDR1 is LGHNA and CDR2 is YSLEER. The V and J ends lost 0 bases and 5 bases, in that order; junction bases with no gene match: 6. The CDR3 loop reads CASSQDTGQGYQPQHF. Written as DNA, the CDR3 is TGCGCCAGCAGCCAAGATACCGGACAGGGTTATCAGCCCCAGCATTTT.

V usage is TRBV18 and J usage is TRBJ1-2; D remains ambiguous. The CDR3 is 13 residues long. The ends were cut back, 3 bases at V and 5 bases at J, with 10 bases in the middle. In germline, CDR1 is KGHSH, CDR2 LQKENI. The CDR3 nucleotides read TGTGCCAGCTCACCGGCTCCCGATTATGGCTACACCTTC. Its protein is CASSPAPDYGYTF. Using reference TRBV18 and TRBJ1-2 for the parts outside the CDR3, the full variable domain is NAGVMQNPRHLVRRRGQEARLRCSPMKGHSHVYWYRQLPEEGLKFMVYLQKENIIDESGMPKERFSAEFPKEGPSILRIQQVVRGDSAAYFCASSPAPDYGYTFGSGTRLTVV.

The genes are TRBV19 and TRBJ2-7; 7 bases agree with TRBD1. This CDR3 is built from 14 residues. J was trimmed by 3 bases and V by 4 bases; bases with no gene match: 6. The germline gives CDR1 LNHDA, CDR2 SQIVND (reference sequence). CDR3 DNA: TGTGCCAGTAGTACACAGGGGAGATTCTACGAGCAGTACTTC. As protein: CASSTQGRFYEQYF.

The rearrangement joins TRBV6-5 to TRBJ2-3; a possible D gene is TRBD2 (6 bases). Germline-derived CDR1 and CDR2 are MNHEY and SVGAGI. Trimming pared 6 bases from V and 6 bases from J, leaving 16 bases between. This CDR3 is built from 14 residues. The CDR3 DNA reads TGTGCCAGCAGGATCGGGGGATTCGAGGATACGCAGTATTTT. Translating it yields CASRIGGFEDTQYF.

With respect to this clone: At one end the junction does not follow the germline gene, possibly because of a read error. The chain employs TRBV15 and TRBJ2-1, with TRBD2 identical over 8 bases. This CDR3 comprises 13 residues. From germline, CDR1 is LNHNV and CDR2 YYDKDF (reference sequence). This chain's CDR3 is CATSRGWERETVF. CDR3 sequence (DNA): TGTGCCACCAGCAGAGGGTGGGAGCGGGAGACGGTCTTC.

The chain recombines TRBV7-2 with TRBJ2-1; no clear D gene. CDR1 SGHTA and CDR2 FQGNSA come from the germline V gene. This CDR3 region has 12 residues. Trimming stripped 3 bases from V and 8 bases from J, with 8 bases between. The CDR3 DNA follows: TGTGCCAGCAGCTTTAGCCCCCATGAGCAGTTCTTC. Translating it yields CASSFSPHEQFF. The whole variable domain, remainder taken from reference TRBV7-2 and TRBJ2-1, is GAGVSQSPSNKVTEKGKDVELRCDPISGHTALYWYRQSLGQGLEFLIYFQGNSAPDKSGLPSDRFSAERTGGSVSTLTIQRTQQEDSAVYLCASSFSPHEQFFGPGTRLTVL.

This clone has just one count. CDR3 amino acids: CASSWQRVNSPLHF. The CDR3 DNA sequence: TGTGCCAGCAGTTGGCAGAGGGTTAATTCACCCCTCCACTTT. The V and J genes are TRBV6-5 and TRBJ1-6; D remains unclear. V was pared by 4 bases and J by 6 bases, with 10 bases between. The CDR3 totals 14 residues. The V gene's germline CDR1 is MNHEY and CDR2 SVGAGI.

The chain combines TRBV7-8 with TRBJ2-2; 7 nucleotides match TRBD1. CDR3 length equals 15 residues. V dropped 5 bases and J dropped 3; count of bases not matched to a gene: 6. Germline-derived CDR1 and CDR2 are SGHVS and FQNEAQ. The CDR3 DNA reads as TGTGCCAGCAGCGTTAACACAGGGGACACCGGGGAGCTGTTTTTT. It yields the protein CASSVNTGDTGELFF.

The J gene is TRBJ2-6, the V gene TRBV7-3, with TRBD1 identical over 7 bases. The germline V gene has CDR1 SGHTA and CDR2 FQGTGA. This CDR3 spans 16 amino acids. Trimming cost V 4 bases and J 2 bases; bases outside gene matches: 5. The CDR3 sequence is CASSSEGAAGANVLTF. CDR3 nucleotide sequence: TGTGCCAGCAGCTCTGAGGGGGCGGCTGGGGCCAACGTCCTGACTTTC.

The chain has TRBV10-3 and TRBJ2-1; 14 positions match TRBD2. Trimming at V came to 4 bases and at J to 5 bases, leaving 7 bases not matched to a gene. This CDR3 has 17 residues. Germline CDR1 and CDR2: ENHRY and SYGVKD. CDR3 region: CAISATSGRAVDNEQFF. In nucleotides, the CDR3 is TGTGCCATCAGTGCGACTAGCGGGAGGGCCGTCGACAATGAGCAGTTCTTC.